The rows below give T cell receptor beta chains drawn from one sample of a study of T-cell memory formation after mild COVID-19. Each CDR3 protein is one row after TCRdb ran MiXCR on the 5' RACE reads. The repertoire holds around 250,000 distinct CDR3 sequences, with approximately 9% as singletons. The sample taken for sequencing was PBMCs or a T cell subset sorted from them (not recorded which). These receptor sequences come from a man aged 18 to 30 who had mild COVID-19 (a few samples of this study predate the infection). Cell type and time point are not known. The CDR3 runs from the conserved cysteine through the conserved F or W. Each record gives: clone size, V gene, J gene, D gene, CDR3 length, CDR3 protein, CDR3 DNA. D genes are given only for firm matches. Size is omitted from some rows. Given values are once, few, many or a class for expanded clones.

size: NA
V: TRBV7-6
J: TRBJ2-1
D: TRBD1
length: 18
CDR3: CASSPGTGGAGGYNEQFF
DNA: TGTGCCAGCAGCCCCGGGACAGGGGGAGCGGGGGGCTACAATGAGCAGTTCTTC

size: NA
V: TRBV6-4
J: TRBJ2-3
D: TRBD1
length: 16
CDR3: CASSDKGTGETDTQYF
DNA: TGTGCCAGCAGCGATAAAGGGACAGGGGAGACAGATACGCAGTATTTT

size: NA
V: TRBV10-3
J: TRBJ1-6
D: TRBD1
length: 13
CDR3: CAINAQGASPLHF
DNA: TGTGCCATCAACGCCCAGGGGGCCTCACCCCTCCACTTT

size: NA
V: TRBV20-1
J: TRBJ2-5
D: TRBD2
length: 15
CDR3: CSARVPAGDQETQYF
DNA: TGCAGTGCTAGAGTGCCAGCGGGGGACCAAGAGACCCAGTACTTC

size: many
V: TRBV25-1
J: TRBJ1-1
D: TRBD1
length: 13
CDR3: CAITGALNTEAFF
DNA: TGTGCCATAACAGGGGCCTTGAACACTGAAGCTTTCTTT

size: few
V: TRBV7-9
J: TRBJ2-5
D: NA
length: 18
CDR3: CASSGQPFFLEWQETQYF
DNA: TGTGCCAGCAGCGGCCAACCCTTTTTTCTAGAGTGGCAAGAGACCCAGTACTTC

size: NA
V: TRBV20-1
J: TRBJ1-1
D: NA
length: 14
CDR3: CSAYRGLVDTEAFF
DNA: TGCAGTGCTTATCGGGGGCTTGTAGACACTGAAGCTTTCTTT

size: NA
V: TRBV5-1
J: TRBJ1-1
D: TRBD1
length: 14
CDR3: CASSRTGANTEAFF
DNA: TGCGCCAGCAGCCGGACAGGGGCGAATACTGAAGCTTTCTTT

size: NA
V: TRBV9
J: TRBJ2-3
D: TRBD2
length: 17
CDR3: CASSEIPGLYDTDTQYF
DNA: TGTGCCAGCAGCGAAATACCGGGACTATACGACACAGATACGCAGTATTTT

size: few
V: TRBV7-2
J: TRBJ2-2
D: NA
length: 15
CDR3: CASSPWGATTGELFF
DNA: TGTGCCAGCAGCCCGTGGGGGGCAACCACCGGGGAGCTGTTTTTT

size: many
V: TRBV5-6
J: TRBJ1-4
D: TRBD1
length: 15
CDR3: CASSQGQGTNEKLFF
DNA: TGTGCCAGCAGCCAGGGACAGGGAACTAATGAAAAACTGTTTTTT

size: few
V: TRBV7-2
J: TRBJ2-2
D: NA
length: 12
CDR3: CAIYRGTGELFF
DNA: TGTGCCATCTATAGAGGCACCGGGGAGCTGTTTTTT

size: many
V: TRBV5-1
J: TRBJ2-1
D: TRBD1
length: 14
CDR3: CASSWGTGVNEQFF
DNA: TGCGCCAGCAGCTGGGGGACAGGGGTGAATGAGCAGTTCTTC

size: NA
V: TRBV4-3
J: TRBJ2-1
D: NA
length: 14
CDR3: CASSQSGAYNEQFF
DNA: TGCGCCAGCAGCCAATCAGGGGCTTACAATGAGCAGTTCTTC

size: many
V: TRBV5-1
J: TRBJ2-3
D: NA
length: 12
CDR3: CASSVTGDTQYF
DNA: TGCGCCAGCAGCGTAACAGGAGATACGCAGTATTTT

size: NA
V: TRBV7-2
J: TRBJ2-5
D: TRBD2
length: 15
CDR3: CASSSRPGRGETQYF
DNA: TGTGCCAGCAGCTCCCGCCCGGGGAGGGGAGAGACCCAGTACTTC

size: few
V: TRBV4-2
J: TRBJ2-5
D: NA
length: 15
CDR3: CASSQVGGLGETQYF
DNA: TGTGCCAGCAGCCAAGTCGGCGGCCTGGGAGAGACCCAGTACTTC

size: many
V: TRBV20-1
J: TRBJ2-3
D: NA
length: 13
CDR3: CSASAVLTDTQYF
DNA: TGCAGTGCTAGCGCCGTCCTCACAGATACGCAGTATTTT

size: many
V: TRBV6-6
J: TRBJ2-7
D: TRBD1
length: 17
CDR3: CASSYSYGTGPFGEQYF
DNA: TGTGCCAGCAGTTACTCGTATGGGACAGGCCCTTTTGGGGAGCAGTACTTC

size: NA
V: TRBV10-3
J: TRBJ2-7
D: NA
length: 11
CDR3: CAISESSGQYF
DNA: TGTGCCATCAGTGAGTCGAGCGGGCAGTACTTC

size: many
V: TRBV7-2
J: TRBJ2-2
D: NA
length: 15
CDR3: CASSLGAVNTGELFF
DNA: TGTGCCAGCAGCTTAGGGGCAGTTAACACCGGGGAGCTGTTTTTT

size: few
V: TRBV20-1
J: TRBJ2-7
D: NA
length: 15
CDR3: CSARDFQAPSYEQYF
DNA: TGCAGTGCTAGAGATTTTCAGGCACCTTCCTACGAGCAGTACTTC

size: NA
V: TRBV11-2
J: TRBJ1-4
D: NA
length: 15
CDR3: CASSRGGGFNEKLFF
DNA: TGTGCCAGCAGCAGGGGGGGCGGATTTAATGAAAAACTGTTTTTT

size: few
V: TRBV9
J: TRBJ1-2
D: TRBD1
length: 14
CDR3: CASSNSRAGGGYTF
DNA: TGTGCCAGCAGCAACTCCAGGGCAGGGGGAGGCTACACCTTC

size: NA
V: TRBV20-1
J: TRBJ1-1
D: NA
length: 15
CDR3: CSARDYQGPRTEAFF
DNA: TGCAGTGCTAGAGATTATCAGGGACCGAGGACTGAAGCTTTCTTT

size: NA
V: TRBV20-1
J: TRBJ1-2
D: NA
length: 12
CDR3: CSATRVNYGYTF
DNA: TGCAGTGCTACCCGGGTTAACTATGGCTACACCTTC

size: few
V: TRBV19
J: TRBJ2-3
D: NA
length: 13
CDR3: CASGSGSTDTQYF
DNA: TGTGCCAGTGGATCGGGGAGCACAGATACGCAGTATTTT

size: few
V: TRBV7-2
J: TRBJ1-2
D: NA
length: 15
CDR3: CASSATGPNNYGYTF
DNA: TGTGCCAGCAGCGCGACAGGACCTAATAACTATGGCTACACCTTC

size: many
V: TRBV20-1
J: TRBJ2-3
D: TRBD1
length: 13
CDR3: CSASGTDADTQYF
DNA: TGCAGTGCTTCCGGGACAGATGCAGATACGCAGTATTTT

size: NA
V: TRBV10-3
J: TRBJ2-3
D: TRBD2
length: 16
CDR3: CAIRIAGGPRTDTQYF
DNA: TGTGCCATCAGGATAGCGGGGGGGCCGCGCACAGATACGCAGTATTTT

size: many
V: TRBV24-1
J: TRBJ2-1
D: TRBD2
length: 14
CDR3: CATREGPGRDEQFF
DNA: TGTGCCACCAGAGAGGGTCCCGGGAGGGATGAGCAGTTCTTC

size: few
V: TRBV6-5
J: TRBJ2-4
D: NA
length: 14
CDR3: CASSPGLAKNIQYF
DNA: TGTGCCAGCAGTCCGGGACTAGCCAAAAACATTCAGTACTTC

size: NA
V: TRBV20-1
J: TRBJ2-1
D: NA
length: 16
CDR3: CSAFSREGSSYNEQFF
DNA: TGCAGTGCCTTCTCCAGGGAAGGTTCTTCCTACAATGAGCAGTTCTTC

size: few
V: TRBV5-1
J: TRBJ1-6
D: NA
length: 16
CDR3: CASSFGDSSYNSPLHF
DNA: TGCGCCAGCAGCTTCGGGGATAGCTCCTATAATTCACCCCTCCACTTT

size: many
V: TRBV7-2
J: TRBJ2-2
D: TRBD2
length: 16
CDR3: CASSTLAGGPVGELFF
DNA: TGTGCCAGCAGCACTCTAGCGGGGGGGCCGGTCGGGGAGCTGTTTTTT

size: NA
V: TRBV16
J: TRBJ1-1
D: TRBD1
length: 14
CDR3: CASSQRGGGAEAFF
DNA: TGTGCCAGCAGCCAGAGGGGAGGGGGCGCTGAAGCTTTCTTT

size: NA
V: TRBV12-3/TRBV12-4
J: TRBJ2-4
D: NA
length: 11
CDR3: CASTLMGIQYF
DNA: TGTGCCAGCACTTTAATGGGCATTCAGTACTTC

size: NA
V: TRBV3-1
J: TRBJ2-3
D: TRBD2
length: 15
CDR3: CASSQLGLDPDTQYF
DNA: TGTGCCAGCAGCCAATTGGGACTAGATCCAGATACGCAGTATTTT

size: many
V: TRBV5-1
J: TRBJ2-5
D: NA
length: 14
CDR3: CASSLPGAGETQYF
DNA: TGCGCCAGCAGTCTTCCCGGGGCTGGAGAGACCCAGTACTTC

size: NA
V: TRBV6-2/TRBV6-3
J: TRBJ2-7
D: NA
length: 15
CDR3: CASSYLRTGSYEQYF
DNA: TGTGCCAGCAGTTACCTACGGACCGGTTCCTACGAGCAGTACTTC

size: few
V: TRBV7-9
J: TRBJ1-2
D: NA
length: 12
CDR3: CASSLGSPGYTF
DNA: TGTGCCAGCAGCTTAGGCAGTCCTGGCTACACCTTC

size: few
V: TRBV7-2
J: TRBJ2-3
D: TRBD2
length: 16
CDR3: CASSLEGAGGLGTQYF
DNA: TGTGCCAGCAGCTTAGAAGGAGCGGGGGGGCTCGGTACGCAGTATTTT

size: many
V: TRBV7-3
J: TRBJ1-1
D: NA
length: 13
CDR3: CASSLNGDTEAFF
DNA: TGTGCCAGCAGCTTAAACGGGGACACTGAAGCTTTCTTT

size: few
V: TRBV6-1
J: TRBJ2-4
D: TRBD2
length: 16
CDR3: CASSERSGGARNIQYF
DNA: TGTGCCAGCAGTGAAAGGAGCGGGGGGGCCCGCAACATTCAGTACTTC

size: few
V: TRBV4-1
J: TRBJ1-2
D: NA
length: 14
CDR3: CASSQDFRAYGYTF
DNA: TGCGCCAGCAGCCAAGATTTCAGGGCTTATGGCTACACCTTC

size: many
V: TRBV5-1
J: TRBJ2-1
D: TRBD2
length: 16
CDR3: CASSGGSGGHHNEQFF
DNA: TGCGCCAGCAGCGGCGGGTCGGGGGGGCATCACAATGAGCAGTTCTTC

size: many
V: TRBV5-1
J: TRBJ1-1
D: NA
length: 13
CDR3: CASSQGRGDEAFF
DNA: TGCGCCAGCAGCCAGGGAAGGGGAGATGAAGCTTTCTTT